Each of the 20 T cell receptor beta chains below was sequenced from the same sample in a study of CXCR3-negative and CXCR3-positive naive CD8 T cells. UMI-tagged TRB cDNA libraries were built via 5' RACE. From its re-call of the 5' RACE reads, TCRdb lists each CDR3 protein once, without DNA. The sample yields some 130,000 distinct CDR3 sequences, of which the top ten take up 0.45% to 0.55%. Source material: naive CXCR3- CD8+ T cells from blood. Subset meaning: CD45RO-CCR7+CD27+CD95- naive CD8+ T cells lacking CXCR3 (TNR3-). The receptors shown here come from a human donor in good health. Some clones in this sample may be carry-over from other donors' samples.

V and J are TRBV28 and TRBJ2-7; without DNA, the TCRdb call of TRBD2 cannot be checked. CDR1 MDHEN and CDR2 SYDVKM come from the germline V gene. CDR3 length equals 16 residues. The CDR3 is CASSSQRQYPLVEQYF.

The rearrangement joins TRBV27 to TRBJ1-5. The CDR3 totals 14 residues. The V gene's germline CDR1 is MNHEY and CDR2 SMNVEV (reference sequence). This CDR3 is CASSFLGDNQPQHF.

The chain has TRBV7-9 and TRBJ2-2; the TCRdb D gene call, TRBD1, has no DNA to confirm it. CDR1 SEHNR and CDR2 FQNEAQ come from the germline V gene (reference sequence). The CDR3 length is 16 residues. The CDR3 spells CASSLSYGINTGELFF.

The rearrangement joins TRBV5-6 to TRBJ2-7; TCRdb selects TRBD1, and the lack of DNA leaves this call unchecked. This CDR3 has 15 amino acids. The V gene's germline CDR1 is SGHDT and CDR2 YYEEEE. This chain's CDR3 is CASSLLGQGSYEQYF.

The V gene is TRBV20-1, the J gene TRBJ1-2. Germline CDR1 and CDR2: DFQATT and SNEGSKA (reference sequence). CDR3 length equals 15 residues. This CDR3 is CSARESRHDDYGYTF.

The rearrangement uses TRBV28 and TRBJ2-2; TCRdb names TRBD2, which stays unverified in the absence of DNA. Germline-derived CDR1 and CDR2 are MDHEN and SYDVKM. The CDR3 totals 15 residues. The CDR3: CASRESLAGIRELFF.

The chain uses TRBV11-2 and TRBJ1-6. The CDR3 has 15 residues. Germline V lookup: CDR1 SGHAT, CDR2 FQNNGV. CDR3 amino acids: CASSFGGRLNSPLHF.

This sequence joins TRBV4-2 and TRBJ2-2. The CDR3 covers 13 residues. Germline V gives CDR1 LGHNA, CDR2 YNFKEQ. The CDR3 sequence: CASSQENTGELFF.

The chain recombines TRBV2 with TRBJ1-6. Per the germline V gene, CDR1 is SNHLY and CDR2 is FYNNEI. This CDR3 spans 16 amino acids. CDR3 region: CASSERETQANSPLHF.

The chain has TRBV7-9 and TRBJ2-7. This CDR3 has 13 amino acids. The germline CDR1 and CDR2 sequences are SEHNR and FQNEAQ (reference sequence). Here the CDR3 reads CASSAVLGYEQYF.

The CDR3 sequence is CASSFGGSEQYF. The gene calls are TRBV7-2 and TRBJ2-7; the TCRdb call, TRBD2, lacks DNA for checking. Per germline, CDR1 SGHTA and CDR2 FQGNSA. The CDR3 length is 12 residues.

The chain is built from TRBV4-2 and TRBJ2-1; TCRdb calls TRBD1, which cannot be checked without DNA. CDR1 LGHNA and CDR2 YNFKEQ come from the germline V gene. This CDR3 spans 15 amino acids. This CDR3 reads CASSQDQGQLNEQFF.

The chain couples TRBV28 to TRBJ1-6; TCRdb names TRBD1, which stays unverified in the absence of DNA. The germline CDR1 and CDR2 sequences are MDHEN and SYDVKM. CDR3 size: 14 residues. CDR3 protein: CASSFHQGSSPLHF.

This rearrangement joins TRBV7-6 to TRBJ2-7; as DNA is missing, the TRBD2 call by TCRdb cannot be tested. Germline-derived CDR1 and CDR2 are SGHVS and FNYEAQ. CDR3 length: 17 amino acids. CDR3: CASSPLPTSGRSGEQYF. Combining the CDR3 with reference TRBV7-6 and TRBJ2-7 gives the whole variable domain GAGVSQSPRYKVTKRGQDVALRCDPISGHVSLYWYRQALGQGPEFLTYFNYEAQQDKSGLPNDRFSAERPEGSISTLTIQRTEQRDSAMYRCASSPLPTSGRSGEQYFGPGTRLTVT.

The J gene is TRBJ2-7, the V gene TRBV7-9; lacking DNA, the TRBD1 call made by TCRdb goes unchecked. The CDR3 extends over 16 amino acids. The germline V gene encodes CDR1 SEHNR and CDR2 FQNEAQ (reference sequence). The CDR3 here is CASSPPATTRMYEQYF.

J is TRBJ2-7 and V is TRBV5-6; absent DNA, TCRdb's TRBD2 call cannot be checked. CDR3 size: 17 residues. CDR1 SGHDT and CDR2 YYEEEE come from the germline V gene. CDR3 sequence reads: CASSQGTSWGHSYEQYF.

The chain couples TRBV6-2 or TRBV6-3 to TRBJ1-1; TCRdb picks TRBD1, but there is no DNA to check that call. This CDR3 has 15 amino acids. CDR1 and CDR2 from the germline V gene are MNHEY and SVGEGT. CDR3 in amino acids: CASSSNRATNTEAFF.

The chain carries TRBV9 and TRBJ2-7; the TRBD1 assignment by TCRdb is unverifiable without DNA. Looked up from germline, CDR1 is SGDLS and CDR2 is YYNGEE. This CDR3 has 15 amino acids. Here the CDR3 reads CASSPSQGGSYEQYF.

The chain carries TRBV6-2 or TRBV6-3 and TRBJ2-1. Germline V CDR1 and CDR2: MNHEY, SVGEGT. The CDR3 extends over 14 amino acids. CDR3 sequence reads: CASGELLNYNEQFF.

The chain links TRBV29-1 to TRBJ2-7; TCRdb selects TRBD2, and the lack of DNA leaves this call unchecked. The germline V gene has CDR1 SQVTM and CDR2 ANQGSEA. The CDR3 runs to 16 residues. The CDR3 here is CSVESSSRGLPYEQYF.